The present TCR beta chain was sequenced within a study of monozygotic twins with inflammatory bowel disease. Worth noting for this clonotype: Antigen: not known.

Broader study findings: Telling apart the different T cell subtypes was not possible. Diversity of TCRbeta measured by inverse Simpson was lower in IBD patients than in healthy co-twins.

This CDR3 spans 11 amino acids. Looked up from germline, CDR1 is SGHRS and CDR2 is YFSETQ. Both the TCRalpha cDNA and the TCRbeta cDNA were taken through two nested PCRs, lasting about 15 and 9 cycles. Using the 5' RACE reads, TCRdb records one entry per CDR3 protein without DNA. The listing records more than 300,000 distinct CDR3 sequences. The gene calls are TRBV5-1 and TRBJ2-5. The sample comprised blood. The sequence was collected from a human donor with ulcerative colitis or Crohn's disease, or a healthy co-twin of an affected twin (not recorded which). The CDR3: CARAEQETQYF.